This T cell receptor beta chain was captured by sequencing in a study of technical replicates of blood from several donors. Method: immunoSEQ multiplex PCR; TCRdb's copy keeps in-frame clones and lacks some. The table has some 70,000 clones, approximately 93% seen once. Trimming took off 6 bases at V and 11 bases at J, with 17 bases between the two ends. The CDR3 totals 12 residues. CDR1 is SNHLY, CDR2 FYNNEI, per germline. This clonotype originated in a human donor in good health. Some clones in this sample may be carry-over from other donors' samples. The sequenced sample consisted of PBMCs. The gene calls are TRBV2 and TRBJ2-7, with D possibly matching TRBD2 (6 bases). The CDR3 coding sequence is TGTGCCAGCAGCAGCGGCGCTGGAGGGGAGTACTTC. It encodes CASSSGAGGEYF.